This T cell receptor beta chain was retrieved from a study of radiation and T cells in renal cell carcinoma. Repertoires were generated with immunoSEQ multiplex PCR, while TCRdb's copy carries only in-frame clones and drops some. The sample yields around 16,000 clones, 45% to 70% seen once. This CDR3 is 13 amino acids long. V trimming: 6 bases; J trimming: 2 bases; junction bases outside the gene matches: 2. The germline CDR1 and CDR2 sequences are LNHNV and YYDKDF (reference sequence). The treatment denotes: treatment-naive control, cytoreductive nephrectomy. Sequenced control tumors were from about a dozen males and a few females, median age around 50.

The V gene is TRBV15, the J gene TRBJ2-7, with 9 bases identical to TRBD1. Specimen: tumor tissue, collected from a patient whose treatment was nephrectomy without radiotherapy. This TCR was recovered from a man aged 50 to 60 with renal cell carcinoma. CDR3 loop: CATRDRGTYEQYF. Here the CDR3 DNA reads TGTGCCACCAGAGACAGGGGGACCTACGAGCAGTACTTC.